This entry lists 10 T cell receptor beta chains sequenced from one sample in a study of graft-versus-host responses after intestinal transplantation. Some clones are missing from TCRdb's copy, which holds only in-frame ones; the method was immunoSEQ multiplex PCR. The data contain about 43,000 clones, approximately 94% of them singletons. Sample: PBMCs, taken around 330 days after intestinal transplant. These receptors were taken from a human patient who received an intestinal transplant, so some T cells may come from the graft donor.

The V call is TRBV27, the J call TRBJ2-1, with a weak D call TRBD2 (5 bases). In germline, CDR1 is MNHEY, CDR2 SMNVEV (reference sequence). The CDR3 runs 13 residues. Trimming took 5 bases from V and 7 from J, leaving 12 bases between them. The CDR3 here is CASSPWTLNEQFF. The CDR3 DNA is TGTGCCAGCAGTCCCTGGACTCTTAATGAGCAGTTCTTC.

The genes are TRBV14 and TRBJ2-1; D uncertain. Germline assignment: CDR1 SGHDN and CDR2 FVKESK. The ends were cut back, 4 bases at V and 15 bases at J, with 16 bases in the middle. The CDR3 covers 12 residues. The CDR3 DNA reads TGTGCCAGCAGCCCCCGCCAGAGTGTGCCGTTCTTC. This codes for CASSPRQSVPFF.

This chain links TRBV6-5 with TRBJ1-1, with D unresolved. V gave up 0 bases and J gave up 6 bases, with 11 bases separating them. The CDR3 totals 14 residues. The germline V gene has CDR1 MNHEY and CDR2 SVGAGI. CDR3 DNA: TGTGCCAGCAGTTACTCTAAAACTTGGGCTGAAGCTTTCTTT. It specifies CASSYSKTWAEAFF.

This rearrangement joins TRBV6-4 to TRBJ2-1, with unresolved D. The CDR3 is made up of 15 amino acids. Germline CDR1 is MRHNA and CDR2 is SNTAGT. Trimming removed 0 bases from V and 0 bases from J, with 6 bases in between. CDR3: CASSDSRSSYNEQFF. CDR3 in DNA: TGTGCCAGCAGTGACTCGCGGAGCTCCTACAATGAGCAGTTCTTC.

CDR3 bases: TGCGCCAGCAGCTTGGTACAGGGGATCGACTACACCTTC. Protein sequence: CASSLVQGIDYTF. The chain joins TRBV5-1 to TRBJ1-2; 7 bases map to TRBD1. Germline lookup yields CDR1 SGHRS and CDR2 YFSETQ. The junction had 6 bases not matched to a gene; V was cut back by 0 bases and J by 10 bases. There are 13 residues in the CDR3.

CDR3 in amino acids: CASSASGNQPQHF. The CDR3 bases are TGTGCCAGTTCCGCAAGTGGCAATCAGCCCCAGCATTTT. The chain is built from TRBV9 and TRBJ1-5; D uncertain. Trimming left V 8 bases short and J 2 bases short, with 11 bases between. This CDR3 has 13 residues. Germline V gene data show CDR1 as SGDLS and CDR2 as YYNGEE.

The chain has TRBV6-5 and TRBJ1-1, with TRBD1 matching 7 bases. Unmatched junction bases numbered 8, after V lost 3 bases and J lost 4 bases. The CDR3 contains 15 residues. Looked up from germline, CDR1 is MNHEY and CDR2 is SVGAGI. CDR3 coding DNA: TGTGCCAGCAGTTATAACACGGGACAGTCCACTGAAGCTTTCTTT. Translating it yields CASSYNTGQSTEAFF.

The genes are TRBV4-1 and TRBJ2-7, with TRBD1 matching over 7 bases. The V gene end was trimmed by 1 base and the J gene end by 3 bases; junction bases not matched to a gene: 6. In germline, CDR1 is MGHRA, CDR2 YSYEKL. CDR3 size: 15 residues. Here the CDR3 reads CASSQGTTGRYEQYF. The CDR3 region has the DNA TGCGCCAGCAGCCAAGGGACGACAGGGCGCTACGAGCAGTACTTC.

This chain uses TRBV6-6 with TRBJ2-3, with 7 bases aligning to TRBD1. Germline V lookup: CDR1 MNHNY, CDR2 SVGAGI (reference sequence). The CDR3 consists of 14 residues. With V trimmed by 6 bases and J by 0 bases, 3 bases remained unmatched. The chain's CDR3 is CASSRTGSTDTQYF. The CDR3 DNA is TGTGCCAGCAGCCGGACAGGCAGCACAGATACGCAGTATTTT.

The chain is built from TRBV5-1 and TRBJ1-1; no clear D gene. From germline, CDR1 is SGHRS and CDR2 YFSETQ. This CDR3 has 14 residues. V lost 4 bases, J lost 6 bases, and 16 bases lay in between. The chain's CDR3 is CASSPNSGVPEAFF. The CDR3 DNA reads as TGCGCCAGCAGCCCAAACTCGGGAGTCCCTGAAGCTTTCTTT.